This TCR beta chain derives from a study of CD8 T cells in ankylosing spondylitis. The TCR beta libraries were generated through quantitative 5'-RACE incorporating molecular barcodes. TCRdb re-called the 5' RACE reads through MiXCR, storing one row per CDR3 protein. This repertoire shows hundreds of thousands of distinct CDR3 sequences, roughly 18% found once; its top ten account for approximately 1%. Regarding the study as a whole: Matched ankylosing spondylitis synovial fluid reportedly contained a significantly enriched population of disease-linked clones. It appeared that ankylosing spondylitis blood was characterized by a TCR beta motif of fewer than ten highly homologous variants. Previously reported in reactive arthritis synovial fluid and blood were some of the motif variants.

This clonotype was observed a handful of times. Its antigen is currently unknown. CDR3 length: 14 amino acids. Germline assignment: CDR1 SQVTM and CDR2 ANQGSEA. Trimming shortened V by 5 bases and J by 4 bases, and 17 bases separated the two germline ends. This sequence was found in a male donor with ankylosing spondylitis. The chain combines TRBV29-1 with TRBJ2-5; a possible D gene is TRBD2 (6 bases). Sequencing was done on a sample of blood, either unsorted or a sorted T cell fraction (not recorded which). CDR3 coding DNA: TGCAGCGTTCGGGGCAGGGACTTGGTAGAGACCCAGTACTTC. This sequence encodes CSVRGRDLVETQYF.